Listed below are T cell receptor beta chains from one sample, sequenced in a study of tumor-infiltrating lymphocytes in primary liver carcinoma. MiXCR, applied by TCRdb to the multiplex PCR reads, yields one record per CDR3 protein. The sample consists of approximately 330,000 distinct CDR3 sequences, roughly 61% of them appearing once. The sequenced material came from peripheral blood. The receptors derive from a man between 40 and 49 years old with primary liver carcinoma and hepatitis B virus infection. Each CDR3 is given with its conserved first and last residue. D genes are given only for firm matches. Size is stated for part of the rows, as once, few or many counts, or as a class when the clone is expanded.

CDR3: CASSLTRVGGSNQPQHF
length: 17
V: TRBV12-3/TRBV12-4
J: TRBJ1-5
D: .
size: once

CDR3: CASSARQKLNTEAFF
length: 15
V: TRBV13
J: TRBJ1-1
D: .
size: few

CDR3: CASSLAVRISSYNEQSF
length: 17
V: TRBV5-4
J: TRBJ2-1
D: .
size: .

CDR3: CASSPSGAPQHF
length: 12
V: TRBV6-2/TRBV6-3
J: TRBJ1-5
D: .
size: few

CDR3: CANKGINTGELFF
length: 13
V: TRBV11-2
J: TRBJ2-2
D: .
size: many

CDR3: CASSQGQGGGTGELFF
length: 16
V: TRBV4-1
J: TRBJ2-2
D: TRBD1
size: few

CDR3: CASSRRAGVSGELFF
length: 15
V: TRBV6-2/TRBV6-3
J: TRBJ2-2
D: TRBD2
size: .

CDR3: CASSFRDRGPYEQYF
length: 15
V: TRBV9
J: TRBJ2-7
D: TRBD1
size: .

CDR3: CASSLWVTDEQYF
length: 13
V: TRBV14
J: TRBJ2-7
D: .
size: .

CDR3: CASSQDLPGGEETQYF
length: 16
V: TRBV4-2
J: TRBJ2-5
D: TRBD2
size: .

CDR3: CAMQGDGKETQYF
length: 13
V: TRBV10-3
J: TRBJ2-5
D: .
size: .

CDR3: CAISSEGSEGYTF
length: 13
V: TRBV10-3
J: TRBJ1-2
D: .
size: .

CDR3: CAISEQGDNQPQHF
length: 14
V: TRBV10-3
J: TRBJ1-5
D: TRBD1
size: .

CDR3: CASSLRRAGETQYF
length: 14
V: TRBV5-4
J: TRBJ2-5
D: .
size: few

CDR3: CATISRLTAYNEQFF
length: 15
V: TRBV11-2
J: TRBJ2-1
D: .
size: .

CDR3: CASIRTSGRTTDTQYF
length: 16
V: TRBV6-6
J: TRBJ2-3
D: TRBD2
size: .

CDR3: CSAITGNSYEQYF
length: 13
V: TRBV29-1
J: TRBJ2-7
D: .
size: many

CDR3: CASSFPRLASTRNEQFF
length: 17
V: TRBV6-2/TRBV6-3
J: TRBJ2-1
D: TRBD2
size: many

CDR3: CAVSESAGTDTQYF
length: 14
V: TRBV10-3
J: TRBJ2-3
D: .
size: .

CDR3: CASRLERTAYSYEQYF
length: 16
V: TRBV11-3
J: TRBJ2-7
D: .
size: once

CDR3: CASSSGTGQYEQYF
length: 14
V: TRBV11-2
J: TRBJ2-7
D: TRBD1
size: .

CDR3: CASRLIRDYETQYF
length: 14
V: TRBV5-6
J: TRBJ2-5
D: TRBD2
size: once

CDR3: CASSYLGTADYEQYF
length: 15
V: TRBV6-6
J: TRBJ2-7
D: TRBD1
size: many

CDR3: CASSLQGHYEQYF
length: 13
V: TRBV6-5
J: TRBJ2-7
D: TRBD1
size: few

CDR3: CASSAVLSGELFF
length: 13
V: TRBV5-1
J: TRBJ2-2
D: .
size: .

CDR3: CASSEARDRDTDTQYF
length: 16
V: TRBV6-1
J: TRBJ2-3
D: TRBD1
size: many

CDR3: CSVQTSGWAGELFF
length: 14
V: TRBV29-1
J: TRBJ2-2
D: TRBD2
size: .

CDR3: CASRSQGPQETQYF
length: 14
V: TRBV11-2
J: TRBJ2-5
D: TRBD1
size: .

CDR3: CAMTTANTGELFF
length: 13
V: TRBV10-3
J: TRBJ2-2
D: .
size: .

CDR3: CASSNRASMGNTHYF
length: 15
V: TRBV6-5
J: TRBJ2-3
D: .
size: .

CDR3: CASSQSGTSYKEQFF
length: 15
V: TRBV6-6
J: TRBJ2-1
D: TRBD2
size: .

CDR3: CASSYSYREKAFF
length: 13
V: TRBV6-5
J: TRBJ1-1
D: .
size: many

CDR3: CASNLDGTGLSSGANVLTF
length: 19
V: TRBV11-2
J: TRBJ2-6
D: TRBD1
size: once

CDR3: CASRGRDGGEQYF
length: 13
V: TRBV6-5
J: TRBJ2-7
D: .
size: many

CDR3: CASSHEGLIYGYTF
length: 14
V: TRBV7-9
J: TRBJ1-2
D: .
size: few

CDR3: CAGSLVVWTTQFF
length: 13
V: TRBV11-2
J: TRBJ2-1
D: .
size: .

CDR3: CASRGYGTGELFF
length: 13
V: TRBV6-2/TRBV6-3
J: TRBJ2-2
D: .
size: many

CDR3: CASSEPQYNNQPQDF
length: 15
V: TRBV6-1
J: TRBJ1-5
D: .
size: .

CDR3: CASSQVLQDEQYF
length: 13
V: TRBV4-1
J: TRBJ2-7
D: .
size: many

CDR3: CASSAAGTSGGSSYNEQFF
length: 19
V: TRBV9
J: TRBJ2-1
D: TRBD2
size: once

CDR3: CASISTGAQETQYF
length: 14
V: TRBV5-4
J: TRBJ2-5
D: TRBD1
size: .

CDR3: CASSLSGTVYEQYF
length: 14
V: TRBV7-9
J: TRBJ2-7
D: .
size: .

CDR3: CASSHTGAPSYEQYF
length: 15
V: TRBV7-9
J: TRBJ2-7
D: TRBD1
size: .

CDR3: CATSFDGGRGETQYF
length: 15
V: TRBV11-2
J: TRBJ2-5
D: .
size: .

CDR3: CASRPGGAKNIQYF
length: 14
V: TRBV25-1
J: TRBJ2-4
D: TRBD2
size: .

CDR3: CASSSPGGVLSYEQYF
length: 16
V: TRBV5-5
J: TRBJ2-7
D: TRBD2
size: many

CDR3: CASSSTGQRNTEAFF
length: 15
V: TRBV11-2
J: TRBJ1-1
D: .
size: .

CDR3: CASSQGLAGSYEQYF
length: 15
V: TRBV19
J: TRBJ2-7
D: TRBD2
size: .

CDR3: CASSLGGPPGGEQFF
length: 15
V: TRBV5-4
J: TRBJ2-1
D: .
size: many

CDR3: CASNQRESYEQYF
length: 13
V: TRBV6-2/TRBV6-3
J: TRBJ2-7
D: TRBD2
size: few

CDR3: CASTDGPSGNNEQFF
length: 15
V: TRBV6-2/TRBV6-3
J: TRBJ2-1
D: TRBD2
size: many

CDR3: CACSQGGGHEQYF
length: 13
V: TRBV11-2
J: TRBJ2-7
D: .
size: once

CDR3: CASSTKETYEQYF
length: 13
V: TRBV7-9
J: TRBJ2-7
D: .
size: once

CDR3: CASSLAWTSGAYNEQFF
length: 17
V: TRBV5-1
J: TRBJ2-1
D: TRBD2
size: many

CDR3: CASSPLGDHLGGGLSF
length: 16
V: TRBV11-2
J: TRBJ2-2
D: TRBD2
size: .

CDR3: CASSSGADIFSSYNEQLF
length: 18
V: TRBV5-1
J: TRBJ2-1
D: .
size: .

CDR3: CAWIVSGGAEAFF
length: 13
V: TRBV30
J: TRBJ1-1
D: .
size: few